A selection of T cell receptor beta chains follows, all from one sample in a study of blood T cell repertoires in COVID-19. Assay: immunoSEQ multiplex PCR; the TCRdb copy retains only in-frame clones and omits some. The sample includes approximately 120,000 clones, over 70% of them seen just once. Sequencing used peripheral blood. All receptors derive from a woman aged 45-65 years with acute or convalescent COVID-19. CDR3s include the opening cysteine and the closing phenylalanine or tryptophan. A D gene is named only where the DNA matches it firmly.

d_gene: -
v_gene: TRBV6-5
j_gene: TRBJ1-2
CDR3aa: CASSYTARNYGYTF

d_gene: -
v_gene: TRBV3-1/TRBV3-2
j_gene: TRBJ1-1
CDR3aa: CASSPPGYTEAFF

d_gene: -
v_gene: TRBV6-5
j_gene: TRBJ2-1
CDR3aa: CASSYNPSSYNEQFF

d_gene: -
v_gene: TRBV2
j_gene: TRBJ2-3
CDR3aa: CASSFRAGARTDTQYF

d_gene: -
v_gene: TRBV11-2
j_gene: TRBJ1-5
CDR3aa: CASSGQRSNQPQHF

d_gene: TRBD1
v_gene: TRBV30
j_gene: TRBJ2-3
CDR3aa: CAWSHTGGTQYF

d_gene: -
v_gene: TRBV6-5
j_gene: TRBJ1-2
CDR3aa: CASSYTGSSNYGYTF

d_gene: -
v_gene: TRBV19
j_gene: TRBJ2-6
CDR3aa: CASSITGSGANVLTF

d_gene: -
v_gene: TRBV2
j_gene: TRBJ1-1
CDR3aa: CASKGMGTEAFF

d_gene: TRBD1
v_gene: TRBV12-5
j_gene: TRBJ1-1
CDR3aa: CASGLVQGEEAFF

d_gene: TRBD1
v_gene: TRBV6-6
j_gene: TRBJ2-7
CDR3aa: CASRETQGAYEQYF

d_gene: -
v_gene: TRBV7-9
j_gene: TRBJ2-1
CDR3aa: CASMAGSYNEQFF